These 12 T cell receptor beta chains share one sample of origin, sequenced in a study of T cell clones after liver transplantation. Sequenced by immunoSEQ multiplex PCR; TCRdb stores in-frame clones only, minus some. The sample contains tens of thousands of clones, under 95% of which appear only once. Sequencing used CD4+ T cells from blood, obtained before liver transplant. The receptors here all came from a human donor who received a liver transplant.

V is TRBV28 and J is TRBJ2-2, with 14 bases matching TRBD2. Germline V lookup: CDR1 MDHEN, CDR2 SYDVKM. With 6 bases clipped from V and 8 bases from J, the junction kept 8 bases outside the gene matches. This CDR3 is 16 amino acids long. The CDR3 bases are TGTGCCAGCAGCCGGGGACTAGCGGGAGACGAGGGGGAGCTGTTTTTT. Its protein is CASSRGLAGDEGELFF.

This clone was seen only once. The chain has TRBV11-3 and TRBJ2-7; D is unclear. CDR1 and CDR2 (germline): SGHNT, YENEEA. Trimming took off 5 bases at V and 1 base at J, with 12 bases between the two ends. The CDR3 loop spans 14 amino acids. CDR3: CASSLEDVSYEQYF. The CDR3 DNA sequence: TGTGCCAGCAGCCTCGAGGACGTATCCTACGAGCAGTACTTC.

The CDR3 sequence: CASSQDKQGAVGYTF. In DNA, the CDR3 is TGTGCCAGCAGCCAAGATAAACAGGGGGCTGTTGGCTACACCTTC. This rearrangement joins TRBV4-2 to TRBJ1-2; 9 bases are a match to TRBD1. Germline-derived CDR1 and CDR2 are LGHNA and YNFKEQ. V lost 0 bases, J lost 7 bases, and 6 bases stayed unmatched. There are 15 residues in the CDR3.

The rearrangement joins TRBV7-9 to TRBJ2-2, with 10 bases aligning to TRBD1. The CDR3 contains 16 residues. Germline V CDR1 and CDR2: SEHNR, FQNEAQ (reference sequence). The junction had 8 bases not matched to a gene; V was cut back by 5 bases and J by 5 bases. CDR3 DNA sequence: TGTGCCAGCAGCCCGCCGGGACAGGGGAGGACCGGGGAGCTGTTTTTT. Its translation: CASSPPGQGRTGELFF.

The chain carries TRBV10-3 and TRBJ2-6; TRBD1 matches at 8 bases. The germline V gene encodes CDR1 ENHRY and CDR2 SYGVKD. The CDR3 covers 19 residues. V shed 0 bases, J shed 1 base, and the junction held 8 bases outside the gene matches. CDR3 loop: CAISESGQGATSGANVLTF. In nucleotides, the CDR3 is TGTGCCATCAGTGAGTCGGGGCAGGGGGCCACTTCTGGGGCCAACGTCCTGACTTTC.

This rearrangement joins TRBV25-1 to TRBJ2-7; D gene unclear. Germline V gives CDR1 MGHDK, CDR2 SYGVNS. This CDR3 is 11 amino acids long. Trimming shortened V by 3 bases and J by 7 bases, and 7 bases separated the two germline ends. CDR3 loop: CASSDLGEQYF. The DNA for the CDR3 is TGTGCCAGCAGTGATCTCGGTGAGCAGTACTTC.

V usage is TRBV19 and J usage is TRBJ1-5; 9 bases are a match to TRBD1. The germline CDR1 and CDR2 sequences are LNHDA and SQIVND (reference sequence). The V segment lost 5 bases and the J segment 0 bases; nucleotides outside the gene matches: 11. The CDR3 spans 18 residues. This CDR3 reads CASSSGQGLIDSNQPQHF. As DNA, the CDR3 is TGTGCCAGTAGTTCGGGACAGGGTCTGATTGATAGCAATCAGCCCCAGCATTTT.

The CDR3: CASSASGNYNEQFF. DNA of the CDR3: TGTGCCAGCAGCGCTAGCGGGAACTACAATGAGCAGTTCTTC. The chain carries TRBV9 and TRBJ2-1, with 9 bases identical to TRBD2. CDR1 is SGDLS, CDR2 YYNGEE, per germline. V dropped 3 bases and J dropped 3; count of bases not matched to a gene: 1. This CDR3 spans 14 amino acids.

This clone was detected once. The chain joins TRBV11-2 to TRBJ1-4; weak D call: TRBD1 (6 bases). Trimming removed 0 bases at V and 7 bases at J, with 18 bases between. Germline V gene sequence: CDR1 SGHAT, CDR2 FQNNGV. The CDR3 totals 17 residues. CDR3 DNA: TGTGCCAGCAGCTTAGATAGGGCACAGGGTCGGGGTGAAAAACTGTTTTTT. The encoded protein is CASSLDRAQGRGEKLFF.

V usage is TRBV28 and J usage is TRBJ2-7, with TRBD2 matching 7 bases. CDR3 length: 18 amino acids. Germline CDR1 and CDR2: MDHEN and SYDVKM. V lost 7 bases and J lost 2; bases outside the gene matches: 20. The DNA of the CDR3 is TGTGCCAGCACCGAACTACTACCCAGGGCTAGCGGAACCTACGAGCAGTACTTC. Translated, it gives CASTELLPRASGTYEQYF.

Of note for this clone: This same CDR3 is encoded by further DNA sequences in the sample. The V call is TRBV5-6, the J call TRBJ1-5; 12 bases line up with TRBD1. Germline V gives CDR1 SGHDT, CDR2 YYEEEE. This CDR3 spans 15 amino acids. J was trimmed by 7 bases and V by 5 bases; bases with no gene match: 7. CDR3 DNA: TGTGCCAGCAGTCTTGGGGGGACAGGGGGCCAGCCCCAGCATTTT. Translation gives CASSLGGTGGQPQHF.

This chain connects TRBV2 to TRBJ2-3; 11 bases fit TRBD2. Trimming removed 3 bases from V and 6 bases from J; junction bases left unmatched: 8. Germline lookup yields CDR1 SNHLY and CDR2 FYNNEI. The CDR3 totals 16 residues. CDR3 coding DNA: TGTGCCAGCAGTGATCTGCTAGCGGGAGGATCCGATACGCAGTATTTT. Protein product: CASSDLLAGGSDTQYF.